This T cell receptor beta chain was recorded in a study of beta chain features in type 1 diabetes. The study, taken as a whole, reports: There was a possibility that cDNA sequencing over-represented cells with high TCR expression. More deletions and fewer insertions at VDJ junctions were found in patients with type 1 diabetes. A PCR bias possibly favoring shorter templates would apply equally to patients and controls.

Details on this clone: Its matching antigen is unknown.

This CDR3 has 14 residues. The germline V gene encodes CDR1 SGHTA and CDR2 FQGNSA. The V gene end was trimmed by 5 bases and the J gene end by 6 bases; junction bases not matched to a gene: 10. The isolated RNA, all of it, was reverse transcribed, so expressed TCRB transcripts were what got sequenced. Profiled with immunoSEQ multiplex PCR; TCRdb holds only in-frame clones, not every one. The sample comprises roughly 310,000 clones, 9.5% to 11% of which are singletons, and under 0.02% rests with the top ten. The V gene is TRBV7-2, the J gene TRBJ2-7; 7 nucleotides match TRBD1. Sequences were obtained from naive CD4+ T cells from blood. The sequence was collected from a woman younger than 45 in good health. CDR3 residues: CASSPGQTSTEQYF. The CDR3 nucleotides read TGTGCCAGCAGCCCGGGACAGACGTCTACCGAGCAGTACTTC.